This is a list of T cell receptor beta chains from one sample in a study of blood T cell repertoires in COVID-19. TCRdb's copy holds only in-frame clones and misses some; the assay was immunoSEQ multiplex PCR. The sample has fewer than 350,000 clones, around 90% seen once; the top ten hold more than 6%. Source material: peripheral blood. The origin of the receptors is a woman aged 25 to 39 with COVID-19, enrolled during active disease. Both conserved end residues are part of each CDR3. The order of the fields is D gene, J gene, V gene, clone size, CDR3 length, CDR3 protein, CDR3 DNA. A D gene is named only where the DNA matches it firmly. Size values are once, few and many counts, or a class for expanded clones, and some rows have none.

D: TRBD2
J: TRBJ2-7
V: TRBV4-1
size: few
length: 14
CDR3: CASSLREAGYEQYF
DNA: TGCGCCAGCAGCCTGCGGGAGGCGGGCTACGAGCAGTACTTC

D: NA
J: TRBJ2-7
V: TRBV9
size: NA
length: 14
CDR3: CASSVAGRPYEQYF
DNA: TGTGCCAGCAGCGTAGCGGGAAGGCCCTACGAGCAGTACTTC

D: NA
J: TRBJ1-1
V: TRBV29-1
size: NA
length: 13
CDR3: CSVRGGQVTEAFF
DNA: TGCAGCGTTAGGGGGGGGCAAGTCACTGAAGCTTTCTTT

D: NA
J: TRBJ1-5
V: TRBV30
size: few
length: 12
CDR3: CAWSRPLGPQHF
DNA: TGTGCCTGGAGTAGACCCCTAGGGCCCCAGCATTTT

D: NA
J: TRBJ2-1
V: TRBV7-2
size: NA
length: 14
CDR3: CASNFDRLRNEQFF
DNA: TGTGCCAGCAACTTCGACAGGCTAAGGAATGAGCAGTTCTTC

D: NA
J: TRBJ1-1
V: TRBV11-2
size: NA
length: 15
CDR3: CASSSVRGLNTEAFF
DNA: TGTGCCAGCAGCTCAGTAAGGGGCCTGAACACTGAAGCTTTCTTT

D: TRBD2
J: TRBJ2-1
V: TRBV5-6
size: NA
length: 13
CDR3: CASSPGGPRGQFF
DNA: TGTGCCAGCAGCCCGGGGGGACCAAGGGGGCAGTTCTTC

D: TRBD1
J: TRBJ2-7
V: TRBV9
size: NA
length: 15
CDR3: CASSVAATGRYEQYF
DNA: TGTGCCAGCAGCGTAGCTGCGACAGGGAGATACGAGCAGTACTTC

D: NA
J: TRBJ2-1
V: TRBV7-3
size: NA
length: 15
CDR3: CASSLLGTGPREQFF
DNA: TGTGCCAGCAGCTTACTCGGCACAGGGCCCCGTGAGCAGTTCTTC

D: NA
J: TRBJ1-4
V: TRBV6-6
size: NA
length: 14
CDR3: CASKHRDMDEKLFF
DNA: TGTGCCAGCAAACACAGGGACATGGATGAAAAACTGTTTTTT

D: TRBD1
J: TRBJ1-1
V: TRBV27
size: NA
length: 15
CDR3: CASRRDWTGNTEAFF
DNA: TGTGCCAGCAGGAGAGATTGGACAGGGAACACTGAAGCTTTCTTT

D: NA
J: TRBJ1-1
V: TRBV5-4
size: once
length: 16
CDR3: CASSPGTAVRGTEAFF
DNA: TGTGCCAGCAGCCCCGGGACCGCGGTGAGGGGGACTGAAGCTTTCTTT

D: NA
J: TRBJ2-2
V: TRBV29-1
size: NA
length: 15
CDR3: CSVVWGSANTGELFF
DNA: TGCAGCGTTGTCTGGGGCAGCGCGAACACCGGGGAGCTGTTTTTT

D: TRBD2
J: TRBJ2-2
V: TRBV2
size: NA
length: 16
CDR3: CASLSEAGGPPGELFF
DNA: TGTGCCAGCCTAAGCGAGGCGGGAGGGCCCCCCGGGGAGCTGTTTTTT

D: NA
J: TRBJ2-7
V: TRBV10-3
size: NA
length: 15
CDR3: CAISESSGFSYEQYF
DNA: TGTGCCATCAGTGAGTCAAGCGGCTTTTCCTACGAGCAGTACTTC

D: TRBD1
J: TRBJ2-2
V: TRBV7-9
size: few
length: 16
CDR3: CASSLEQGAYTGELFF
DNA: TGTGCCAGCAGCTTAGAGCAGGGGGCCTATACCGGGGAGCTGTTTTTT

D: NA
J: TRBJ1-6
V: TRBV7-8
size: NA
length: 15
CDR3: CASSLLIQGSSPLHF
DNA: TGTGCCAGCAGCTTACTCATACAGGGCAGTTCACCCCTCCACTTT

D: NA
J: TRBJ1-4
V: TRBV7-2
size: NA
length: 14
CDR3: CASSPTGIEEKLFF
DNA: TGTGCCAGCAGCCCTACAGGGATCGAGGAAAAACTGTTTTTT

D: TRBD2
J: TRBJ2-5
V: TRBV6-2/TRBV6-3
size: NA
length: 15
CDR3: CASSHAPSGSVTQYF
DNA: TGTGCCAGCAGTCACGCTCCTAGCGGGAGTGTGACCCAGTACTTC

D: TRBD2
J: TRBJ2-2
V: TRBV2
size: NA
length: 15
CDR3: CASSPRTRGTGELFF
DNA: TGTGCCAGCAGTCCGCGGACTAGAGGGACCGGGGAGCTGTTTTTT

D: TRBD2
J: TRBJ2-1
V: TRBV19
size: once
length: 17
CDR3: CASSIMLAGGPYNEQFF
DNA: TGTGCCAGTAGTATAATGCTAGCGGGAGGGCCTTATAATGAGCAGTTCTTC

D: TRBD1
J: TRBJ2-1
V: TRBV6-2/TRBV6-3
size: NA
length: 16
CDR3: CASSDQGVSIIDEQFF
DNA: TGTGCCAGCAGTGATCAGGGGGTGTCTATTATAGATGAGCAGTTCTTC

D: NA
J: TRBJ1-4
V: TRBV4-2
size: NA
length: 17
CDR3: CASSLPGGGLMKEELFF
DNA: TGTGCCAGCAGCCTGCCGGGCGGGGGTCTAATGAAAGAAGAACTGTTTTTT

D: TRBD2
J: TRBJ2-1
V: TRBV30
size: NA
length: 16
CDR3: CAWSSRTSGYHNEQFF
DNA: TGTGCCTGGAGTTCCCGGACTAGCGGATATCACAATGAGCAGTTCTTC

D: TRBD1
J: TRBJ1-2
V: TRBV27
size: few
length: 13
CDR3: CASSFRTGEGYTF
DNA: TGTGCCAGCAGTTTCCGGACAGGGGAAGGCTACACCTTC

D: TRBD2
J: TRBJ2-7
V: TRBV28
size: NA
length: 14
CDR3: CASSFGGRTYEQYF
DNA: TGTGCCAGCAGTTTTGGCGGGAGGACCTACGAGCAGTACTTC

D: NA
J: TRBJ2-4
V: TRBV6-4
size: NA
length: 13
CDR3: CASSPSPGNIQYF
DNA: TGTGCCAGCAGCCCGTCCCCGGGGAACATTCAGTACTTC

D: NA
J: TRBJ1-2
V: TRBV30
size: NA
length: 12
CDR3: CAWSVSSGGYTF
DNA: TGTGCCTGGAGTGTCTCTAGCGGTGGCTACACCTTC

D: NA
J: TRBJ1-6
V: TRBV28
size: NA
length: 14
CDR3: CASFIRDTGSPLHF
DNA: TGTGCCAGCTTTATCCGGGACACAGGTTCACCCCTCCACTTT

D: NA
J: TRBJ1-1
V: TRBV27
size: NA
length: 14
CDR3: CASNRAPANTEAFF
DNA: TGTGCCAGCAACAGGGCCCCGGCGAACACTGAAGCTTTCTTT

D: NA
J: TRBJ2-7
V: TRBV11-2
size: NA
length: 14
CDR3: CASSLDGRVSEQYF
DNA: TGTGCCAGCAGCTTAGATGGCAGGGTTAGCGAGCAGTACTTC

D: NA
J: TRBJ2-2
V: TRBV6-4
size: NA
length: 14
CDR3: CASSDGTNTGELFF
DNA: TGTGCCAGCAGTGACGGGACTAACACCGGGGAGCTGTTTTTT

D: TRBD2
J: TRBJ2-1
V: TRBV24-1
size: NA
length: 16
CDR3: CATSDPVLAGQSEQFF
DNA: TGTGCCACCAGTGACCCGGTACTAGCGGGACAGAGTGAGCAGTTCTTC

D: TRBD1
J: TRBJ1-2
V: TRBV28
size: NA
length: 16
CDR3: CASSNLGGQSFYGYTF
DNA: TGTGCCAGCAGTAACCTGGGGGGACAGAGCTTCTATGGCTACACCTTC

D: NA
J: TRBJ2-1
V: TRBV5-4
size: NA
length: 15
CDR3: CASSLDQAPYNEQFF
DNA: TGTGCCAGCAGCTTGGATCAGGCACCCTACAATGAGCAGTTCTTC

D: TRBD1
J: TRBJ1-2
V: TRBV6-5
size: once
length: 14
CDR3: CASFQNDRAYGYTF
DNA: TGTGCCAGCTTCCAGAATGACAGGGCCTATGGCTACACCTTC

D: NA
J: TRBJ2-4
V: TRBV20-1
size: NA
length: 14
CDR3: CSAIDSRKRGIQYF
DNA: TGCAGTGCTATTGATTCACGAAAAAGGGGCATTCAGTACTTC

D: NA
J: TRBJ2-3
V: TRBV5-4
size: NA
length: 13
CDR3: CASSSSIRDTQYF
DNA: TGTGCCAGCAGCTCCTCTATCAGGGATACGCAGTATTTT

D: NA
J: TRBJ1-2
V: TRBV23-1
size: NA
length: 14
CDR3: CASSPPGLLYGYTF
DNA: TGCGCCAGCAGTCCCCCGGGACTCCTCTATGGCTACACCTTC

D: NA
J: TRBJ2-7
V: TRBV11-2
size: NA
length: 16
CDR3: CASSLDAGPGSYEQYF
DNA: TGTGCCAGCAGCTTAGATGCGGGCCCTGGGAGCTACGAGCAGTACTTC